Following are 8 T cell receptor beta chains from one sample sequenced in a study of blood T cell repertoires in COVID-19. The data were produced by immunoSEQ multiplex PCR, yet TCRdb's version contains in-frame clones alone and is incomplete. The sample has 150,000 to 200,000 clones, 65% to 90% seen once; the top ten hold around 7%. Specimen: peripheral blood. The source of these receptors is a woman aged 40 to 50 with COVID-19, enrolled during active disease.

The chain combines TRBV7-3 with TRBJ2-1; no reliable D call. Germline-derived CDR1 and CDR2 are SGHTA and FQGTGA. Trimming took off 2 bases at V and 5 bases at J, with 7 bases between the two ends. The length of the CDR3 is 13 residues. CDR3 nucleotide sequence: TGTGCCAGCAGCTTAGGTCGGGACAATGAGCAGTTCTTC. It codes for CASSLGRDNEQFF.

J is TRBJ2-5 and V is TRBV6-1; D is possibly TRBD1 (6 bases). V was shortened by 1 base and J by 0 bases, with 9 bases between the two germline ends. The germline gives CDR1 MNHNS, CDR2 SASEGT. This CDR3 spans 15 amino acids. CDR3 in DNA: TGTGCCAGCAGTGAAGGCGACAGGTACCAAGAGACCCAGTACTTC. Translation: CASSEGDRYQETQYF.

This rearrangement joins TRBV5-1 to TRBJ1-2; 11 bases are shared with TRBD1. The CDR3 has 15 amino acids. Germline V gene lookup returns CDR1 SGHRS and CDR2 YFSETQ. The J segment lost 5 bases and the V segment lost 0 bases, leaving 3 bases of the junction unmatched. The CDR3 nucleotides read TGCGCCAGCAGCTTGGAGGGACAGGGGGTTTATGGCTACACCTTC. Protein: CASSLEGQGVYGYTF.

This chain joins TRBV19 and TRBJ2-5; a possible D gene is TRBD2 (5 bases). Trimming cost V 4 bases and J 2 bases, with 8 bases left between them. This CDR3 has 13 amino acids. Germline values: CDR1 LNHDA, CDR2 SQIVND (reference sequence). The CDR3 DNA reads TGTGCCAGTAGTAAAGCGGTTCAAGAGACCCAGTACTTC. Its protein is CASSKAVQETQYF.

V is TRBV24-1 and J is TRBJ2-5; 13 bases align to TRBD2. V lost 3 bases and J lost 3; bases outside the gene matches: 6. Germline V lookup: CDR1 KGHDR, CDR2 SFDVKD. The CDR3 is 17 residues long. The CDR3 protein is CATSDPTSGRPEETQYF. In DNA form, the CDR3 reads TGTGCCACCAGTGATCCGACTAGCGGGAGGCCCGAAGAGACCCAGTACTTC.

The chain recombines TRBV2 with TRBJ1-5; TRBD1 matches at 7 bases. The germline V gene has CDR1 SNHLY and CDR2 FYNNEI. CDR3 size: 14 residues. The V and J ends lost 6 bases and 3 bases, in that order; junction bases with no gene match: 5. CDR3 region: CASRRQGDNQPQHF. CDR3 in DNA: TGTGCCAGCAGACGACAGGGAGACAATCAGCCCCAGCATTTT.

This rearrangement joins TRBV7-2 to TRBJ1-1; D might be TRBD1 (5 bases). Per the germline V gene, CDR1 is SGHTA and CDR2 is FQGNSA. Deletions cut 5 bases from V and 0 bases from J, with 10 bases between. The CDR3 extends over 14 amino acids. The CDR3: CASSLQALNTEAFF. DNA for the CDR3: TGTGCCAGCAGCCTACAGGCCCTGAACACTGAAGCTTTCTTT.

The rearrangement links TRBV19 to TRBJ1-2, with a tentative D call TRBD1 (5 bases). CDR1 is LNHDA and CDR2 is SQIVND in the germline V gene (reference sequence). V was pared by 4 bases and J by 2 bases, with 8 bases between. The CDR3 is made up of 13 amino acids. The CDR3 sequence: CASSTQGNYGYTF. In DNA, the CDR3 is TGTGCCAGTAGTACTCAGGGAAACTATGGCTACACCTTC.